These 32 T cell receptor beta chains share one sample of origin, sequenced in a study of blood T cell repertoires in COVID-19. Profiling relied on immunoSEQ multiplex PCR, and the TCRdb table lists in-frame clones only, not all of them. The table lists fewer than 250,000 clones, approximately 91% of them singletons. What was sequenced was peripheral blood. The receptors derive from a man younger than 40 with acute or convalescent COVID-19.

The gene calls are TRBV20-1 and TRBJ1-2, with a tentative D call TRBD1 (6 bases). Germline loops: CDR1 DFQATT, CDR2 SNEGSKA (reference sequence). The V end lost 3 bases, the J end lost 2 bases, and 7 bases lay between the germline ends. This CDR3 has 12 amino acids. As DNA, the CDR3 is TGCAGTGCTAGTGGACAGAACTATGGCTACACCTTC. It translates to CSASGQNYGYTF.

In its sample, this clone was seen a few times. This chain joins TRBV9 and TRBJ1-6; the D gene is possibly TRBD1 (6 bases). With 3 bases removed from V and 7 bases from J, the gap between germline ends came to 8 bases. The CDR3 runs 13 residues. CDR1 and CDR2 from the germline V gene are SGDLS and YYNGEE. This CDR3 reads CASSATGNSPLHF. The CDR3 DNA is TGTGCCAGCAGCGCCACAGGGAATTCACCCCTCCACTTT.

The chain joins TRBV29-1 to TRBJ2-1; unclear D gene. Germline CDR1 is SQVTM and CDR2 is ANQGSEA. The length of the CDR3 is 10 residues. Trimming shortened V by 4 bases and J by 8 bases, and 6 bases separated the two germline ends. CDR3 in amino acids: CSVGGDEQFF. CDR3 nucleotide sequence: TGCAGCGTTGGAGGTGATGAGCAGTTCTTC.

CDR3 coding DNA: TGTGCCAGCAGTTTCTCAGGACAGAGCTCCTACAATGAGCAGTTCTTC. It encodes CASSFSGQSSYNEQFF. The gene calls are TRBV27 and TRBJ2-1; weak D call: TRBD1 (6 bases). Per the germline V gene, CDR1 is MNHEY and CDR2 is SMNVEV (reference sequence). The CDR3 sequence is 16 residues long. The V and J ends lost 3 bases and 0 bases respectively, with 12 bases between them.

This clone has just a few counts. V usage is TRBV15 and J usage is TRBJ1-5; possible D gene TRBD1, 6 bases. This CDR3 is 16 amino acids long. Germline V gene sequence: CDR1 LNHNV, CDR2 YYDKDF (reference sequence). V lost 1 base, J lost 3 bases, and 13 bases lay in between. CDR3 coding DNA: TGTGCCACCAGCAGAGGAGGGGGACGGTACAATCAGCCCCAGCATTTT. Translation gives CATSRGGGRYNQPQHF.

This clone has only a few counts. V is TRBV2 and J is TRBJ1-5; D is unresolved. V lost 3 bases and J 1 base, leaving 7 bases between the germline ends. This CDR3 is built from 14 residues. Germline loops: CDR1 SNHLY, CDR2 FYNNEI. DNA for the CDR3: TGTGCCAGCAGTGAGCGGAGGAGCAATCAGCCCCAGCATTTT. Its translation is CASSERRSNQPQHF.

CDR3 sequence: CASTPGQAYGYTF. The DNA of the CDR3 is TGTGCCAGCACCCCTGGACAGGCCTATGGCTACACCTTC. This sequence joins TRBV6-5 and TRBJ1-2; 7 bases are a match to TRBD1. CDR1 is MNHEY, CDR2 SVGAGI, per germline. The trim removed 7 bases at V and 4 bases at J, leaving 6 bases unmatched. CDR3 length: 13 amino acids.

The V call is TRBV28, the J call TRBJ1-2; 9 bases fit TRBD1. In germline, CDR1 is MDHEN, CDR2 SYDVKM. The CDR3 is 14 amino acids. The ends lost 7 bases at V and 14 bases at J; junction bases unmatched: 17. This CDR3 reads CASNPGQGFLVVTF. The CDR3 DNA is TGTGCCAGCAACCCCGGACAGGGGTTCTTAGTGGTTACCTTC.

J is TRBJ2-7 and V is TRBV28, with a weak D call TRBD2 (6 bases). This CDR3 is built from 14 residues. The germline V gene has CDR1 MDHEN and CDR2 SYDVKM. Trimming took 2 bases from V and 4 from J, leaving 12 bases between them. CDR3 residues: CASSLTGSKYEQYF. The CDR3 DNA reads TGTGCCAGCAGTTTAACCGGGAGTAAGTACGAGCAGTACTTC.

This clone appeared a single time. The chain joins TRBV27 to TRBJ1-2; no reliable D call. Looked up from germline, CDR1 is MNHEY and CDR2 is SMNVEV (reference sequence). The CDR3 totals 13 residues. V lost 6 bases to trimming and J lost 5 bases, with 13 bases between them. The CDR3 protein is CASRLDGSYGYTF. CDR3 DNA: TGTGCCAGCAGACTAGACGGATCGTATGGCTACACCTTC.

The V gene is TRBV28, the J gene TRBJ2-7; 7 bases match TRBD2. The CDR3 runs 12 residues. J lost 4 bases, V lost 11 bases, and 8 bases had no gene match. Germline-derived CDR1 and CDR2 are MDHEN and SYDVKM. CDR3 protein: CASRTSPYEQYF. CDR3 DNA: TGTGCCTCCCGGACTAGTCCATACGAGCAGTACTTC.

CDR3 sequence (DNA): TGTGCCTGGATTCTCGACCTAGGCTCTGGGGCCAACGTCCTGACTTTC. As protein: CAWILDLGSGANVLTF. The gene calls are TRBV30 and TRBJ2-6; D is ambiguous. Trimming shortened V by 4 bases and J by 0 bases, and 13 bases separated the two germline ends. This CDR3 contains 16 residues. The germline V gene encodes CDR1 GTSNPN and CDR2 SVGIG (reference sequence).

V gene TRBV23-1 combines with J gene TRBJ1-3; D gene unclear. TRBV23-1 falls under the ORF class, with uncertain function. The length of the CDR3 is 10 residues. V lost 11 bases and J 5 bases, leaving 7 bases between the germline ends. Here the CDR3 reads CAYPRNTIYF. In DNA, the CDR3 is TGCGCCTACCCTAGAAACACCATATATTTT.

The genes are TRBV3-1 (or the pseudogene TRBV3-2) and TRBJ1-3; 7 bases map to TRBD1. V dropped 8 bases and J dropped 6; count of bases not matched to a gene: 13. The CDR3 totals 15 residues. The germline V gene has CDR1 LGHDT and CDR2 YNNKEL (reference sequence). CDR3 nucleotides: TGTGCCAGCTCCTCGCGGCCGGGACAGATAAACACCATATATTTT. Its translation: CASSSRPGQINTIYF.

The chain has TRBV7-2 and TRBJ1-3, with a weak D call TRBD1 (5 bases). Germline loops: CDR1 SGHTA, CDR2 FQGNSA. The germline V and J ends were trimmed by 8 bases and 2 bases, with 16 bases remaining between them. The CDR3 is 15 residues long. CDR3 nucleotides: TGTGCCAGCTACCCCCGGGGGACCGCTGGAAACACCATATATTTT. This codes for CASYPRGTAGNTIYF.

This clone turned up a few times. The chain is built from TRBV6-1 and TRBJ1-1; D uncertain. Trimming pared 2 bases from V and 1 base from J, leaving 5 bases between. CDR3 length: 13 amino acids. The V gene's germline CDR1 is MNHNS and CDR2 SASEGT. CDR3 protein: CASSETRNTEAFF. The CDR3 DNA sequence: TGTGCCAGCAGTGAAACTAGGAACACTGAAGCTTTCTTT.

The rearrangement uses TRBV28 and TRBJ2-1, with 7 bases fitting TRBD2. Germline CDR1 reads MDHEN; CDR2 reads SYDVKM. The CDR3 is made up of 16 amino acids. V shed 5 bases, J shed 1 base, and the junction held 8 bases outside the gene matches. The CDR3 DNA follows: TGTGCCAGCAGTGGATCGGGACTACCATCCTACAATGAGCAGTTCTTC. Its translation: CASSGSGLPSYNEQFF.

V and J are TRBV5-1 and TRBJ1-1, with TRBD1 as a possible D gene (6 bases). V lost 3 bases and J 6 bases, leaving 12 bases between the germline ends. Per the germline V gene, CDR1 is SGHRS and CDR2 is YFSETQ. This CDR3 has 13 residues. The chain's CDR3 is CASSSGQPPEAFF. The CDR3 bases are TGCGCCAGCAGCTCCGGACAGCCGCCTGAAGCTTTCTTT. Full variable domain (missing parts from reference TRBV5-1 and TRBJ1-1): KAGVTQTPRYLIKTRGQQVTLSCSPISGHRSVSWYQQTPGQGLQFLFEYFSETQRNKGNFPGRFSGRQFSNSRSEMNVSTLELGDSALYLCASSSGQPPEAFFGQGTRLTVV.

V gene TRBV9 combines with J gene TRBJ1-6; D may be TRBD1 (5 bases). With 3 bases removed from V and 5 bases from J, the gap between germline ends came to 12 bases. Germline assignment: CDR1 SGDLS and CDR2 YYNGEE. This CDR3 has 15 residues. The chain's CDR3 is CASSGGGTNNSPLHF. The CDR3 DNA follows: TGTGCCAGCAGCGGCGGCGGGACGAATAATTCACCCCTCCACTTT.

This chain uses TRBV14 with TRBJ1-3; D is unresolved. The CDR3 runs 15 residues. The V end was cut by 4 bases, the J end by 1 base, with 11 bases between. The germline V gene encodes CDR1 SGHDN and CDR2 FVKESK. The CDR3 region is CASSLQQLSGNTIYF. DNA for the CDR3: TGTGCCAGCAGCCTGCAACAGTTGTCTGGAAACACCATATATTTT.

This clone was detected a few times. The chain is built from TRBV7-2 and TRBJ1-1; 8 nucleotides line up with TRBD1. Germline CDR1 reads SGHTA; CDR2 reads FQGNSA. The CDR3 covers 14 residues. J was trimmed by 1 base and V by 6 bases; bases with no gene match: 4. The CDR3 sequence: CASRDRATNTEAFF. For the CDR3, the DNA is TGTGCCAGCAGGGACAGGGCAACGAACACTGAAGCTTTCTTT.

The chain has TRBV9 and TRBJ2-1; 11 positions agree with TRBD2. Germline CDR1 SGDLS, CDR2 YYNGEE. V lost 0 bases and J lost 5; bases outside the gene matches: 4. The CDR3 extends over 16 amino acids. The CDR3 DNA reads as TGTGCCAGCAGCGTAGCTTCGACTAGCGGGGACAATGAGCAGTTCTTC. Its translation is CASSVASTSGDNEQFF.

The V gene is TRBV6-5, the J gene TRBJ2-3, with a tentative D call TRBD2 (5 bases). This CDR3 is built from 13 residues. CDR1 is MNHEY, CDR2 SVGAGI, per germline. The V and J ends lost 8 bases and 1 base respectively, with 10 bases between them. CDR3: CASFMGGTDTQYF. The CDR3 DNA reads TGTGCCAGCTTCATGGGAGGCACAGATACGCAGTATTTT.

V is TRBV10-1 and J is TRBJ2-1; 7 bases fit TRBD2. Germline-derived CDR1 and CDR2 are WNHNN and SYGVQD (reference sequence). Trimming removed 5 bases from V and 7 bases from J; junction bases left unmatched: 11. This CDR3 region has 15 residues. CDR3 protein: CASSREGGPRNEQFF. The CDR3, as DNA: TGCGCCAGCAGTAGAGAGGGAGGGCCGAGAAATGAGCAGTTCTTC.

The rearrangement joins TRBV3-1 (or the pseudogene TRBV3-2) to TRBJ2-3; 8 bases align to TRBD2. The CDR3 has 14 amino acids. Unmatched junction bases numbered 3, after V lost 3 bases and J lost 4 bases. Germline V CDR1 and CDR2: LGHDT, YNNKEL (reference sequence). The CDR3 reads CASSHGLASDTQYF. The DNA of the CDR3 is TGTGCCAGCAGCCATGGACTAGCCTCAGATACGCAGTATTTT.

This chain links TRBV7-9 with TRBJ1-5, with 10 bases fitting TRBD1. CDR1 is SEHNR and CDR2 is FQNEAQ in the germline V gene (reference sequence). The trim removed 3 bases at V and 6 bases at J, leaving 2 bases unmatched. The CDR3 has 14 residues. The CDR3 DNA reads TGTGCCAGCAGCTTCGGGACAGGGGTTCAGCCCCAGCATTTT. Translating gives CASSFGTGVQPQHF.

This clone was counted a single time. The chain joins TRBV28 to TRBJ2-1, with a weak D call TRBD2 (5 bases). Deletions cut 4 bases from V and 12 bases from J, with 13 bases between. This CDR3 is built from 12 residues. Germline assignment: CDR1 MDHEN and CDR2 SYDVKM. The CDR3 DNA follows: TGTGCCAGCAGTTCTATGGGGAGAGGGCAGTTCTTC. It yields the protein CASSSMGRGQFF.

This clone was detected once. The chain carries TRBV11-2 and TRBJ2-1, with 9 bases fitting TRBD2. The CDR3 spans 15 residues. Per the germline V gene, CDR1 is SGHAT and CDR2 is FQNNGV. The J segment lost 3 bases and the V segment lost 6 bases, leaving 6 bases of the junction unmatched. Written as DNA, the CDR3 is TGTGCCAGCAGGAAACGAGCGGGGGGCTACAATGAGCAGTTCTTC. Residues: CASRKRAGGYNEQFF.

The V and J genes are TRBV3-1 (or the pseudogene TRBV3-2) and TRBJ2-1; the D is unclear. This CDR3 contains 16 residues. With 0 bases removed from V and 0 bases from J, the gap between germline ends came to 9 bases. The germline V gene encodes CDR1 LGHDT and CDR2 YNNKEL (reference sequence). The CDR3 is CASSQDWLHSYNEQFF. CDR3 sequence (DNA): TGTGCCAGCAGCCAAGACTGGTTACACTCCTACAATGAGCAGTTCTTC.

V usage is TRBV25-1 and J usage is TRBJ2-5, with D possibly TRBD2 on 6 matching bases. Trimming removed 3 bases from V and 5 bases from J, with 13 bases in between. Germline lookup yields CDR1 MGHDK and CDR2 SYGVNS. CDR3 length equals 14 residues. CDR3 DNA: TGTGCCAGCAGTGAGCCGGGGGTTCGGGAGACCCAGTACTTC. The encoded protein is CASSEPGVRETQYF.

This sequence joins TRBV30 and TRBJ2-1, with 11 bases that match TRBD2. Germline trimming cut 7 bases from V and 6 bases from J; bases unmatched to any gene: 8. The germline CDR1 and CDR2 sequences are GTSNPN and SVGIG (reference sequence). The CDR3 totals 14 residues. CDR3 region: CAYQRLAGINEQFF. CDR3 sequence (DNA): TGTGCCTACCAGCGACTAGCGGGGATCAATGAGCAGTTCTTC.

The chain employs TRBV18 and TRBJ2-7; D perhaps matches TRBD2 (5 bases). Per the germline V gene, CDR1 is KGHSH and CDR2 is LQKENI. V dropped 2 bases and J dropped 2 bases, with 13 bases sitting between them. The CDR3 is made up of 15 amino acids. The CDR3 protein is CASSPTAGAAYEQYF. The CDR3, as DNA: TGTGCCAGCTCACCAACCGCAGGAGCGGCCTACGAGCAGTACTTC.